This T cell receptor beta chain was identified during a study of blood T cell repertoires in COVID-19. Background on the study: COVID-19 samples collected from the United States, Italy and Spain covered acute and convalescent phases.

The assay was immunoSEQ multiplex PCR, and TCRdb's table has in-frame clones only and misses some. The sample shows around 400,000 clones, roughly 84% of them seen only once. Participants were aged roughly 18 to 90 years, lived in 24 US areas, and enrolled virtually. The receptor comes from a woman aged 18-35 years who had been exposed to COVID-19. The specimen was PBMCs or T cells enriched from blood (not recorded which).

The CDR3 here is CASSLLGSGHQPQHF. DNA of the CDR3: TGTGCCAGCAGTTTATTGGGAAGCGGTCATCAGCCCCAGCATTTT. The J gene is TRBJ1-5, the V gene TRBV27, with unresolved D. The CDR3 is 15 residues long. CDR1 is MNHEY, CDR2 SMNVEV, per germline (reference sequence). Trimming cost V 1 base and J 5 bases, with 12 bases left between them.